The rows below give T cell receptor beta chains drawn from one sample of a study of technical replicates of blood from several donors. The method was immunoSEQ multiplex PCR; TCRdb's version includes in-frame clones alone and lacks a portion of them. The profile shows about 70,000 clones, around 97% of them singletons. Sequencing used T cells isolated from PBMCs. These receptors all stem from a human donor in good health. Both conserved end residues are part of each CDR3.

v_call	j_call	cdr3_aa
TRBV11-2	TRBJ1-5	CASSLDGTGINQPQHF
TRBV30	TRBJ1-5	CAWSGTRVNQPQHF
TRBV2	TRBJ2-7	CARAKGEGWEQYF
TRBV6-5	TRBJ2-4	CASSYRQGQNIQYF
TRBV30	TRBJ1-1	CAWSPGGTEAFF
TRBV19	TRBJ1-1	CASSAPRLGTGGFGNTEAFF
TRBV11-2	TRBJ2-4	CASSGQYGSAPPYF
TRBV4-1	TRBJ2-7	CASSQEFISGAPGDYEQYF
TRBV10-1	TRBJ2-2	CASSLTGGELFF
TRBV7-2	TRBJ2-7	CASSLVYAGGYEQYF
TRBV5-1	TRBJ2-1	CASSLGFRGGRNEQFF
TRBV6-1	TRBJ1-1	CASRQQNTEAFF
TRBV2	TRBJ2-1	CASSERRSGMSSYNEQFF
TRBV7-3	TRBJ2-2	CASSLRTAGELFF
TRBV5-4	TRBJ1-2	CASSLNRGSGYGYTF
TRBV5-1	TRBJ2-2	CASSLVGGADGELFF
TRBV7-2	TRBJ2-5	CASRQGDGTQYF
TRBV5-1	TRBJ2-7	CASSVRDTSYEQYF
TRBV5-1	TRBJ2-5	CASSPGLVRETQYF
TRBV7-9	TRBJ2-1	CASSFSGGTYNEQFF
TRBV5-8	TRBJ2-5	CASSLGQGMGETQYF
TRBV6-5	TRBJ1-1	CASSYSANTEAFF
TRBV4-1	TRBJ2-1	CASSQRGGSSYNEQFF
TRBV2	TRBJ1-1	CASTDRHEAFF
TRBV27	TRBJ2-2	CASSSLASGRDTGELFF